The 25 T cell receptor beta chains given below trace back to one sample, sequenced in a study of CD8+ T cells in alopecia areata. Reverse transcription of extracted RNA yielded cDNA, which provided the sequencing template. Here immunoSEQ multiplex PCR was the method, and the copy in TCRdb shows in-frame clones only, minus some. This repertoire shows 140,000 to 150,000 clones, approximately 50% found once; its top ten account for approximately 0.99%. The sequencing here drew on CD4+ T cells sorted from blood, taken at week 0. Every receptor here comes from a human donor with alopecia areata.

This chain connects TRBV29-1 to TRBJ1-2; D remains unclear. Per the germline V gene, CDR1 is SQVTM and CDR2 is ANQGSEA. Between the trimmed V and J ends, which lost 6 bases and 5 bases, there was a span of 10 bases. The CDR3 is 11 amino acids. CDR3 sequence (DNA): TGCAGCGTCCAGGCTCTTTATGGCTACACCTTC. Protein: CSVQALYGYTF.

This clone was counted only a few times. V is TRBV11-1 and J is TRBJ2-1; TRBD1 agrees at 8 bases. The CDR3 has 15 amino acids. CDR1 and CDR2 (germline): SGHAT, FQDESV (reference sequence). V shed 8 bases and J 2 bases; nucleotides not matched to a gene: 8. The CDR3 loop reads CASRPDRVPYNEQFF. For the CDR3, the DNA is TGTGCCAGCCGCCCGGACAGGGTCCCCTACAATGAGCAGTTCTTC.

This chain joins TRBV5-1 and TRBJ1-2; no clear D. CDR1 SGHRS and CDR2 YFSETQ come from the germline V gene. Trimming took 1 base from V and 5 from J, leaving 9 bases between them. This CDR3 comprises 13 residues. CDR3 sequence reads: CASSLTVGYGYTF. CDR3 bases: TGCGCCAGCAGCTTGACGGTCGGATATGGCTACACCTTC.

V gene TRBV30 combines with J gene TRBJ1-3; D remains ambiguous. V was shortened by 3 bases and J by 2 bases, with 8 bases between the two germline ends. This CDR3 is built from 13 residues. Germline CDR1 reads GTSNPN; CDR2 reads SVGIG (reference sequence). The CDR3 bases are TGTGCCTGGAGCCACTCGGCTGGAAACACCATATATTTT. It yields the protein CAWSHSAGNTIYF. The full variable domain, its missing parts supplied by reference TRBV30 and TRBJ1-3, is SQTIHQWPATLVQPVGSPLSLECTVEGTSNPNLYWYRQAAGRGLQLLFYSVGIGQISSEVPQNLSASRPQDRQFILSSKKLLLSDSGFYLCAWSHSAGNTIYFGEGSWLTVV.

This chain's CDR3 is CASSLVVTTTETQYF. DNA of the CDR3: TGCGCCAGCAGCTTGGTGGTGACTACTACCGAGACCCAGTACTTC. This chain links TRBV5-1 with TRBJ2-5, with D perhaps matching TRBD2 (5 bases). The CDR3 runs to 15 residues. Germline CDR1 reads SGHRS; CDR2 reads YFSETQ. The V and J ends lost 0 bases and 5 bases respectively, with 14 bases between them.

The chain uses TRBV30 and TRBJ1-5, with D unresolved. This CDR3 is 13 amino acids long. The germline V and J ends were trimmed by 2 bases and 7 bases, with 12 bases remaining between them. Germline CDR1 and CDR2: GTSNPN and SVGIG (reference sequence). CDR3 in DNA: TGTGCCTGGAGTTTGAGGGATGGGCAGCCCCAGCATTTT. Translating gives CAWSLRDGQPQHF. The full variable domain, its missing parts supplied by reference TRBV30 and TRBJ1-5, is SQTIHQWPATLVQPVGSPLSLECTVEGTSNPNLYWYRQAAGRGLQLLFYSVGIGQISSEVPQNLSASRPQDRQFILSSKKLLLSDSGFYLCAWSLRDGQPQHFGDGTRLSIL.

The chain uses TRBV6-6 and TRBJ2-1; maybe TRBD2 (6 bases). This CDR3 spans 16 amino acids. Trimming pared 5 bases from V and 5 bases from J, leaving 19 bases between. The germline V gene has CDR1 MNHNY and CDR2 SVGAGI (reference sequence). The CDR3 DNA sequence: TGTGCCAGCAGTCATCAAGGACTACCGAAAGACAATGAGCAGTTCTTC. Amino acid sequence: CASSHQGLPKDNEQFF.

This rearrangement joins TRBV25-1 to TRBJ1-4; the D is unclear. Trimming removed 5 bases at V and 5 bases at J, with 15 bases between. Looked up from germline, CDR1 is MGHDK and CDR2 is SYGVNS. CDR3 length equals 15 residues. The CDR3 DNA reads as TGTGCCAGCAGTCGTCCTTATTCGGGGAATGAAAAACTGTTTTTT. As protein: CASSRPYSGNEKLFF.

V is TRBV19 and J is TRBJ2-5; 7 bases match TRBD2. Germline-derived CDR1 and CDR2 are LNHDA and SQIVND (reference sequence). J lost 9 bases, V lost 11 bases, and 15 bases had no gene match. The CDR3 loop spans 13 amino acids. Here the CDR3 reads CAPPRVLGGPQYF. The DNA of the CDR3 is TGTGCCCCGCCCCGGGTCCTGGGAGGGCCCCAGTACTTC.

V is TRBV30 and J is TRBJ1-2, with D tentatively TRBD1 (6 bases). CDR1 is GTSNPN and CDR2 is SVGIG in the germline V gene (reference sequence). The CDR3 is made up of 12 amino acids. The V end lost 5 bases, the J end lost 3 bases, and 10 bases lay between the germline ends. The CDR3 DNA sequence: TGTGCCTGGGCCAGGGGCGACTATGGCTACACCTTC. Its protein product is CAWARGDYGYTF.

The V and J genes are TRBV30 and TRBJ2-7; 7 bases agree with TRBD1. The CDR3 sequence is 12 residues long. Trimming took 3 bases from V and 5 from J; bases not matched to a gene: 4. Germline-derived CDR1 and CDR2 are GTSNPN and SVGIG (reference sequence). The CDR3 protein is CAWSGTAHEQYF. The CDR3 DNA follows: TGTGCCTGGAGCGGGACAGCACACGAGCAGTACTTC.

The chain joins TRBV29-1 to TRBJ2-1; 7 bases map to TRBD1. Germline CDR1 reads SQVTM; CDR2 reads ANQGSEA. This CDR3 has 12 residues. V lost 6 bases and J lost 8; bases outside the gene matches: 7. The CDR3 here is CSVGGVLDEQFF. CDR3 nucleotide sequence: TGCAGCGTAGGGGGCGTTTTGGATGAGCAGTTCTTC.

This clone turned up a few times. The chain joins TRBV27 to TRBJ2-1, with D tentatively TRBD1 (6 bases). V shed 7 bases and J shed 0 bases, with 13 bases lying between them. CDR3 length: 15 residues. Germline CDR1 MNHEY, CDR2 SMNVEV (reference sequence). This CDR3 reads CASKRTGISYNEQFF. CDR3 nucleotide sequence: TGTGCCAGCAAAAGAACAGGGATCTCCTACAATGAGCAGTTCTTC.

In this sample, this clone turned up a few times. V and J are TRBV21-1 and TRBJ2-7. TRBV21-1 is a known pseudogene. The CDR3 extends over 16 amino acids. CDR3 bases: TGTGCCAGCAGCACGCCCACTGGGGGACCATCCTACGAGCAGTACTTC. Its protein is CASSTPTGGPSYEQYF.

V usage is TRBV28 and J usage is TRBJ2-1; D remains ambiguous. CDR3 length: 14 residues. Trimming took 3 bases from V and 8 from J, leaving 14 bases between them. Germline assignment: CDR1 MDHEN and CDR2 SYDVKM. CDR3 in DNA: TGTGCCAGCAGTTTTCTGGACCGCTTGGATGAGCAGTTCTTC. Translation gives CASSFLDRLDEQFF.

The chain recombines TRBV5-1 with TRBJ2-5; 8 bases are a match to TRBD1. Germline CDR1 reads SGHRS; CDR2 reads YFSETQ. The J segment lost 5 bases and the V segment lost 2 bases, leaving 8 bases of the junction unmatched. CDR3 length equals 15 residues. The CDR3 nucleotides read TGCGCCAGCAGCTTCTCGACAGGGGTGTTGGAGACCCAGTACTTC. This gives the protein CASSFSTGVLETQYF.

The V gene is TRBV30, the J gene TRBJ2-2, with TRBD1 identical over 9 bases. The CDR3 runs 16 residues. The J segment lost 6 bases and the V segment lost 3 bases, leaving 11 bases of the junction unmatched. Germline V gives CDR1 GTSNPN, CDR2 SVGIG (reference sequence). In DNA, the CDR3 is TGTGCCTGGAGCTTACCGGGACAGGGACCCCCCGGGGAGCTGTTTTTT. This encodes CAWSLPGQGPPGELFF.

V and J are TRBV30 and TRBJ2-1, with 12 bases matching TRBD2. Trimming cost V 3 bases and J 0 bases; bases outside gene matches: 9. This CDR3 is built from 18 residues. Germline-derived CDR1 and CDR2 are GTSNPN and SVGIG (reference sequence). In DNA, the CDR3 is TGTGCCTGGAGACGGACTAGCGGGAAGATCCCCTCCTACAATGAGCAGTTCTTC. Its translation: CAWRRTSGKIPSYNEQFF.

This clone has a handful of counts. V gene TRBV7-2 combines with J gene TRBJ1-4; D not resolved. CDR3 length: 12 amino acids. Trimming stripped 1 base from V and 11 bases from J, with 8 bases between. Germline V CDR1 and CDR2: SGHTA, FQGNSA. The CDR3 is CASSLGTAKLFF. Here the CDR3 DNA reads TGTGCCAGCAGCTTAGGGACGGCTAAACTGTTTTTT.

This rearrangement joins TRBV18 to TRBJ2-7; D may be TRBD1 (5 bases). The germline CDR1 and CDR2 sequences are KGHSH and LQKENI. The V end was cut by 1 base, the J end by 0 bases, with 16 bases between. The CDR3 sequence is 17 residues long. The CDR3 reads CASSPLSFLQGSYEQYF. The CDR3 coding sequence is TGTGCCAGCTCACCACTGAGTTTTCTCCAGGGCTCCTACGAGCAGTACTTC.

This clone was seen only a few times. The chain recombines TRBV25-1 with TRBJ1-5, with D tentatively TRBD1 (6 bases). Germline V CDR1 and CDR2: MGHDK, SYGVNS. The V gene lost 4 bases and the J gene lost 5 bases, with 15 bases spanning the gap. This CDR3 is built from 15 residues. This CDR3 reads CASSAGGTRHQPQHF. The CDR3 DNA sequence: TGTGCCAGCAGTGCCGGGGGCACACGCCATCAGCCCCAGCATTTT.

The chain uses TRBV2 and TRBJ2-1; D is possibly TRBD2 (6 bases). The CDR3 loop spans 14 amino acids. The germline V gene has CDR1 SNHLY and CDR2 FYNNEI. The V and J ends lost 7 bases and 4 bases respectively, with 14 bases between them. CDR3 in DNA: TGTGCCAGCAAGGTCGGGAGACAGTACAATGAGCAGTTCTTC. Amino acid sequence: CASKVGRQYNEQFF.

V usage is TRBV7-2 and J usage is TRBJ2-4; a weak D match, TRBD1 (6 bases). The CDR3 loop spans 14 amino acids. The germline gives CDR1 SGHTA, CDR2 FQGNSA. V lost 4 bases and J lost 6, with 13 bases in between. CDR3 DNA sequence: TGTGCCAGCAGCTCCACAGGGACGAGAAACATTCAGTACTTC. Translation: CASSSTGTRNIQYF. The full variable domain, in which reference TRBV7-2 and TRBJ2-4 provide the parts outside the CDR3, is GAGVSQSPSNKVTEKGKDVELRCDPISGHTALYWYRQSLGQGLEFLIYFQGNSAPDKSGLPSDRFSAERTGGSVSTLTIQRTQQEDSAVYLCASSSTGTRNIQYFGAGTRLSVL.

The V call is TRBV30, the J call TRBJ1-1; D remains unclear. This CDR3 is 12 amino acids long. Looked up from germline, CDR1 is GTSNPN and CDR2 is SVGIG (reference sequence). The CDR3 DNA follows: TGTGTCCTGGGCAGGAAGGACACTGAAGCTTTCTTT. The encoded protein is CVLGRKDTEAFF. The full variable domain, in which reference TRBV30 and TRBJ1-1 provide the parts outside the CDR3, is SQTIHQWPATLVQPVGSPLSLECTVEGTSNPNLYWYRQAAGRGLQLLFYSVGIGQISSEVPQNLSASRPQDRQFILSSKKLLLSDSGFYLCVLGRKDTEAFFGQGTRLTVV.

The V gene is TRBV2, the J gene TRBJ2-1, with TRBD2 matching 10 bases. This CDR3 has 15 amino acids. CDR1 and CDR2 from the germline V gene are SNHLY and FYNNEI. V lost 2 bases and J lost 4; bases outside the gene matches: 2. Here the CDR3 reads CASSELAGDYNEQFF. The CDR3 DNA sequence: TGTGCCAGCAGTGAACTAGCGGGAGATTACAATGAGCAGTTCTTC.